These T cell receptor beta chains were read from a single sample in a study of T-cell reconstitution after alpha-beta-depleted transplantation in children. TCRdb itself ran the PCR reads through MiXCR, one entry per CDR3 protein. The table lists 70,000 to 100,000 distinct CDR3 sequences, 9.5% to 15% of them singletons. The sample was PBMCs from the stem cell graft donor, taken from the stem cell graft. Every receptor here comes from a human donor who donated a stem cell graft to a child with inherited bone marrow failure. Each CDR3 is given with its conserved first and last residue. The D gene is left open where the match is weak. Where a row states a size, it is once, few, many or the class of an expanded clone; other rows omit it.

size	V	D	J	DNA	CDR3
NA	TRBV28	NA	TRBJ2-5	TGTGCCAGCAGATCGCCCCGGGACTCCATGTACCAAGAGACCCAGTACTTC	CASRSPRDSMYQETQYF
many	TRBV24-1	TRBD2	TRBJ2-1	TGTGCCACCAGCGAACAGAGCGGGAGGGCCTGGGATGAGCAGTTCTTC	CATSEQSGRAWDEQFF
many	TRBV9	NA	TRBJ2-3	TGTGCCAGCAGCGTAGGCCCGGAGAGCACAGATACGCAGTATTTT	CASSVGPESTDTQYF
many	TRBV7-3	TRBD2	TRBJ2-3	TGTGCCAGCAGCTTAGTCGTCGGGGGGGTGGTGAATACGCAGTATTTT	CASSLVVGGVVNTQYF
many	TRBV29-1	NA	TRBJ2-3	TGCAGCGTGGGCTACACACCAGATACGCAGTATTTT	CSVGYTPDTQYF
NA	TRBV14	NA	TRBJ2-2	TGTGCCAGCAGCCTTTTTACAGGGCACACCGGGGAGCTGTTTTTT	CASSLFTGHTGELFF
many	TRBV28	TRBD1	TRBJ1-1	TGTGCCAGCAGTCCGCGGACAGGGCGAACTGAAGCTTTCTTT	CASSPRTGRTEAFF
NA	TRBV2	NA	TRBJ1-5	TGTGCCAGCAGTGAGGGTAGCTTCGATCAGCCCCAGCATTTT	CASSEGSFDQPQHF
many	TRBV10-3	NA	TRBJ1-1	TGTGCCATCAGTGAGTCGAGGCAGGACAACACTGAAGCTTTCTTT	CAISESRQDNTEAFF
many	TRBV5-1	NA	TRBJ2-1	TGCGCCAGCAGCTTGGCGGACGGCGGGCTTTTGGAGCAGTTCTTC	CASSLADGGLLEQFF
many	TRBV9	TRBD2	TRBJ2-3	TGTGCCAGCAGCCCGACTAGCCGTAGGGATACGCAGTATTTT	CASSPTSRRDTQYF
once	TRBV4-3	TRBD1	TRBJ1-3	TGCGCCAGCAGCCATACAGGGGCCGGAAACACCATATATTTT	CASSHTGAGNTIYF
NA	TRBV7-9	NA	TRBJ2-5	TGTGCCAGCAGCACCAGAAGGGCAGGGAGGGAGACCCAGTACTTC	CASSTRRAGRETQYF
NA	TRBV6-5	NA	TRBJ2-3	TGTGCCAGCAGCTCCTACGGGCCAAACACAGATACGCAGTATTTT	CASSSYGPNTDTQYF
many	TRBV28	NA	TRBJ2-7	TGTGCCAGCGAGGAGGGAGGTATTTACGAGCAGTACTTC	CASEEGGIYEQYF
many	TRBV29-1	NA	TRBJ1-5	TGCAGCGTTCGGGAGAGCAATCAGCCCCAGCATTTT	CSVRESNQPQHF
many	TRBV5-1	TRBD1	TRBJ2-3	TGCGCCAGCAGCGCAACCTGGGACAGGGGGCGCGAGTCTGATACGCAGTATTTT	CASSATWDRGRESDTQYF
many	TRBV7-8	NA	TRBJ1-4	TGTGCCAGCAGTCCAATTGAGCTCGGCGGAAAACTGTTTTTT	CASSPIELGGKLFF
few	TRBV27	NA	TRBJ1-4	TGTGCCAGCAGTTTATCGCCGAGGGCCCACGAGGTCGGTGAAAAACTGTTTTTT	CASSLSPRAHEVGEKLFF
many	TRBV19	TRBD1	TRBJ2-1	TGTGCCAGTAGTATGGGACAGGGGTCCTACAATGAGCAGTTCTTC	CASSMGQGSYNEQFF
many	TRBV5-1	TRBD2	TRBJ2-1	TGCGCCAGCAATTGGGCGGGAGGCGACTACAATGAGCAGTTCTTC	CASNWAGGDYNEQFF
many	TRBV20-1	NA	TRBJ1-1	TGCAGTGCTAGTAACCGTTTGCATGGGGCGAACACTGAAGCTTTCTTT	CSASNRLHGANTEAFF
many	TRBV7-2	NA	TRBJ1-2	TGTGCCAGCAGCCTACAGGGTAGATATGGCTACACCTTC	CASSLQGRYGYTF
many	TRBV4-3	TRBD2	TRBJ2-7	TGCGCCAGCAGCCAATCGGGGGGGACGGAAGAGCAGTACTTC	CASSQSGGTEEQYF
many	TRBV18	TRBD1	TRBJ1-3	TGTGCCAGCTCACCACCGTCAGGGGGCTCTGGAAACACCATATATTTT	CASSPPSGGSGNTIYF
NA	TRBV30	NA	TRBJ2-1	TGTGCCTGGAGTGGGGGGTCTAGCGAGAAGCAGTTCTTC	CAWSGGSSEKQFF
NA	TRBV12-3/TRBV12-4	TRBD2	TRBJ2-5	TGTGCCAGCAGTTTCTCTAGCGGAAAAGAGACCCAGTACTTC	CASSFSSGKETQYF
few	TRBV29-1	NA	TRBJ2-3	TGCAGCGTTGAAGGGCGAGTCGGAGGGGCGCTTACAGATACGCAGTATTTT	CSVEGRVGGALTDTQYF
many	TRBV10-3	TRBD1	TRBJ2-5	TGTGCCATCAGATCGGACAGGGCAGGGGAGACCCAGTACTTC	CAIRSDRAGETQYF
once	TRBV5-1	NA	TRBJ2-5	TGCGCCAGCAGCTTGGAACCGCCGCAAGAGACCCAGTACTTC	CASSLEPPQETQYF
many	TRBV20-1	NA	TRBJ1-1	TGCAGTGCAGGGGACGGGAACACTGAAGCTTTCTTT	CSAGDGNTEAFF
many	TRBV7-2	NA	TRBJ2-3	TGTGCCAGCAGCTTAGGAGACGGCCCCACAGATACGCAGTATTTT	CASSLGDGPTDTQYF
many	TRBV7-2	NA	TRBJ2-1	TGTGCCAGCTCTCCCCAATCCTTCTACAATGAGCAGTTCTTC	CASSPQSFYNEQFF
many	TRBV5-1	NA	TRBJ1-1	TGCGCCAGTTGTGAGGGACCGAGGAACACTGAAGCTTTCTTT	CASCEGPRNTEAFF
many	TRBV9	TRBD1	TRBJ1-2	TGTGCCAGCGCAGGGGGCTATGGCTACACCTTC	CASAGGYGYTF
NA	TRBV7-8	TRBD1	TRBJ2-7	TGTGCCAGCAGCTTAGGCAGGGGGCTGGACTTC	CASSLGRGLDF
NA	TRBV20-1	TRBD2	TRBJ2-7	TGCAGTGCCCCCGGGACTAGGAGCTCCTACGAGCAGTACTTC	CSAPGTRSSYEQYF
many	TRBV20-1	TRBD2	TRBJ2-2	TGCAGTGCGATGGGACTAGCGGGGGCGAACACCGGGGAGCTGTTTTTT	CSAMGLAGANTGELFF